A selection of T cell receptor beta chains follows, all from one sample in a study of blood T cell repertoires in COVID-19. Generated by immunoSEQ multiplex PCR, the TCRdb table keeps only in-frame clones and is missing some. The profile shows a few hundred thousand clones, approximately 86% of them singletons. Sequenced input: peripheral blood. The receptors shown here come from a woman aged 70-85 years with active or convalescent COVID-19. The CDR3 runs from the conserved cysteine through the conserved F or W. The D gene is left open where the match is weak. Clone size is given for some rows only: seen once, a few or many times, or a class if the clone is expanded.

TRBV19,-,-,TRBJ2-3,CASSRGDTQYF,TGTGCCAGTAGCCGGGGGGATACGCAGTATTTT
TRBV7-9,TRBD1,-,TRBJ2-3,CASSLRTGDTDTQYF,TGTGCCAGCAGCTTAAGGACAGGAGACACAGATACGCAGTATTTT
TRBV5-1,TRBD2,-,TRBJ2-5,CASSLNQRGAQSPETQYF,TGCGCCAGCAGCTTGAACCAGCGGGGGGCCCAGAGTCCAGAGACCCAGTACTTC
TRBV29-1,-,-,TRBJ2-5,CSGYQGPGETQYF,TGCAGCGGCTACCAGGGTCCGGGCGAGACCCAGTACTTC
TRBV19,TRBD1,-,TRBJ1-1,CASSMTGSNPEAFF,TGTGCCAGTAGTATGACAGGGAGTAATCCTGAAGCTTTCTTT
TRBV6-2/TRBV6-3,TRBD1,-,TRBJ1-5,CASSYADREDQPQHF,TGTGCCAGCAGTTATGCGGACAGGGAGGATCAGCCCCAGCATTTT
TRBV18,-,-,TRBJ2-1,CASSPPSGFAYNEQFF,TGTGCCAGCTCACCACCAAGCGGATTCGCCTACAATGAGCAGTTCTTC
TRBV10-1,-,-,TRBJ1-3,CASSAGDSGNTIYF,TGCGCCAGCAGTGCCGGGGACTCTGGAAACACCATATATTTT
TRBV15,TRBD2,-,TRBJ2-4,CATSREAGGKNIQYF,TGTGCCACCAGCAGAGAAGCGGGGGGCAAAAACATTCAGTACTTC
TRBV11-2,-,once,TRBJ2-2,CASSSIRTGELFF,TGTGCCAGCAGCTCCATCAGGACCGGGGAGCTGTTTTTT
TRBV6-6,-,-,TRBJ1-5,CASSYAGVEDQPQHF,TGTGCCAGCAGTTACGCAGGGGTGGAGGATCAGCCCCAGCATTTT
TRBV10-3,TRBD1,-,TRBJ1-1,CAISWTGLNTEAFF,TGTGCCATCAGCTGGACAGGCCTGAACACTGAAGCTTTCTTT
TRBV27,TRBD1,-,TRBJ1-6,CASSAQGKSPLHF,TGTGCCAGCAGTGCACAGGGGAAGTCACCCCTCCACTTT
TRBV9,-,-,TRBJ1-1,CASSVGLLNTEAFF,TGTGCCAGCAGCGTCGGACTCTTGAACACTGAAGCTTTCTTT
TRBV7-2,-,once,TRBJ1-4,CASITGERGLFF,TGTGCCAGCATCACGGGAGAGAGGGGACTGTTTTTT
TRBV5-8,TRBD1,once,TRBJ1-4,CASSPIGTGGGYEKLFF,TGTGCCAGCAGCCCGATCGGGACAGGGGGAGGATATGAAAAACTGTTTTTT
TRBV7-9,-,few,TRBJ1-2,CASSLDSGGGYTF,TGTGCCAGCAGCTTAGACAGCGGCGGTGGCTACACCTTC
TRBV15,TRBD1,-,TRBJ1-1,CATSRDQGADTEAFF,TGTGCCACCAGCAGAGACCAGGGGGCCGACACTGAAGCTTTCTTT
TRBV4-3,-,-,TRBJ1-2,CASSQEQTYGYTF,TGCGCCAGCAGCCAAGAACAGACATATGGCTACACCTTC
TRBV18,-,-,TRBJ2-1,CASSPQQNNEQFF,TGTGCCAGCTCACCACAACAGAACAATGAGCAGTTCTTC
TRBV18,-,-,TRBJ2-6,CASSPPNRNRTVYPGANVLTF,TGTGCCAGCTCACCACCCAATAGGAACCGGACAGTTTATCCTGGGGCCAACGTCCTGACTTTC
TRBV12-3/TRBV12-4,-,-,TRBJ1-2,CASSSVESESTF,TGTGCCAGCAGCAGCGTGGAGTCCGAGTCCACCTTC